This T cell receptor beta chain stems from a study of cytomegalovirus exposure and HLA in healthy donors. Comment on this clone: Its specificity is unknown.

Germline assignment: CDR1 SEHNR and CDR2 FQNEAQ (reference sequence). V was shortened by 1 base and J by 1 base, with 8 bases between the two germline ends. CDR3 size: 15 residues. Study-wide results and caveats: Analysis performed later showed TCR beta chains linked to HLA being more clonally expanded than equally common others.

Both 60 Vbeta primers and 13 Jbeta primers went into the PCR. Here immunoSEQ multiplex PCR was the method, and the copy in TCRdb shows in-frame clones only, minus some. Here the sample spans around 140,000 clones, more than 75% being singletons. The source is a middle-aged woman in good health and CMV-seropositive. The sequencing sample was made of PBMCs. J is TRBJ1-5 and V is TRBV7-9, with a weak D call TRBD1 (6 bases). The CDR3 DNA is TGTGCCAGCAGCTTAGATGGGGGCAGCAATCAGCCCCAGCATTTT. The encoded protein is CASSLDGGSNQPQHF.